The source of this T cell receptor (beta chain) is a study of CD4 T cells in relation to SARS-CoV-2 and coronaviruses. This clone came up once. The antigen is undetermined. Findings of the study overall: In roughly two thirds of donors, memory CD4+ clonotypes crossrecognized SARS-CoV-2 and at least one common cold coronavirus spike.

The table came from immunoSEQ multiplex PCR; TCRdb's copy has only in-frame clones and leaves some out. The sample includes about 25,000 clones, less than 80% of them seen just once. Unexposed donor CD4+ T cells date from about 2011-2018, before the COVID-19 pandemic. CD4+ T cells were isolated from the cells after 10 days of culture. Sequenced input: CD4+ T cells from PBMCs, cultured in vitro. The TCR originated in a human donor in good health.

CDR3 loop: CASSPGQGEDTQYF. Here the CDR3 DNA reads TGTGCCAGCAGCCCGGGACAGGGTGAAGATACGCAGTATTTT. J is TRBJ2-3 and V is TRBV7-2; 9 nucleotides agree with TRBD1. Germline-derived CDR1 and CDR2 are SGHTA and FQGNSA. The trim removed 5 bases at V and 5 bases at J, leaving 5 bases unmatched. This CDR3 has 14 residues. The complete variable domain, with remaining parts taken from reference TRBV7-2 and TRBJ2-3, reads GAGVSQSPSNKVTEKGKDVELRCDPISGHTALYWYRQSLGQGLEFLIYFQGNSAPDKSGLPSDRFSAERTGGSVSTLTIQRTQQEDSAVYLCASSPGQGEDTQYFGPGTRLTVL.